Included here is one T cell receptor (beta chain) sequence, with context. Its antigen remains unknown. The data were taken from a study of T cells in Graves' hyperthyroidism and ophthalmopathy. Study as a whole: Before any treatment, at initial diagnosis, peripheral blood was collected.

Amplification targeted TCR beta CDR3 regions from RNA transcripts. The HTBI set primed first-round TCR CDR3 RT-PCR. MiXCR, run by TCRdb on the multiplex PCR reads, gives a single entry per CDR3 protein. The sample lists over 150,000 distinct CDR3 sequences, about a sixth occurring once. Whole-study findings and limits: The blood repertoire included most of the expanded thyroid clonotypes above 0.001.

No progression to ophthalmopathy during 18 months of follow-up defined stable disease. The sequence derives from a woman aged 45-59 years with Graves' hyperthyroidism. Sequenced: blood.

CDR3 nucleotides: TGTGCCAGCAGTGAAGCGGGGGGAACTGAAGCTTTCTTT. Translating it yields CASSEAGGTEAFF. The chain couples TRBV2 to TRBJ1-1; a possible D gene is TRBD1 (5 bases). This CDR3 comprises 13 residues. Germline V gene sequence: CDR1 SNHLY, CDR2 FYNNEI. Trimming took off 0 bases at V and 5 bases at J, with 7 bases between the two ends.